These 32 T cell receptor beta chains came from one sample sequenced in a study of T cell repertoires in cytomegalovirus infection. TCRdb itself ran the reads through MiXCR, one entry per CDR3 protein. Among under 850,000 distinct CDR3 sequences, around 35% were seen once, and the ten largest hold 15% to 20%. These receptors lack a known antigen. This material consisted of cultured PBMCs, taken from culture after CMV antigen stimulation. The receptors come from a human donor in good health (CMV status not recorded). Some clones in this sample may be carry-over from other donors' samples.

V gene TRBV4-3 combines with J gene TRBJ1-5; TRBD1 is a possible D gene (5 bases). Looked up from germline, CDR1 is LGHNA and CDR2 is YSLEER. Trimming left V 1 base short and J 4 bases short, with 11 bases between. The length of the CDR3 is 15 residues. CDR3: CASSQGEQGNQPQHF. The CDR3, as DNA: TGCGCCAGCAGCCAAGGCGAGCAGGGAAATCAGCCCCAGCATTTT.

The rearrangement links TRBV14 to TRBJ2-3; 8 nucleotides match TRBD2. The V gene end was trimmed by 3 bases and the J gene end by 6 bases; junction bases not matched to a gene: 11. CDR3 length: 16 amino acids. Germline values: CDR1 SGHDN, CDR2 FVKESK. CDR3: CASSHQPGLGLDTQYF. The CDR3 nucleotides read TGTGCCAGCAGCCATCAACCGGGACTAGGGTTGGATACGCAGTATTTT.

CDR3 protein: CASSFGLPTSTDTQYF. CDR3 coding DNA: TGTGCCAGCAGCTTTGGGCTACCGACTAGCACAGATACGCAGTATTTT. This chain joins TRBV7-9 and TRBJ2-3; D unclear. This CDR3 comprises 16 residues. The V and J ends lost 3 bases and 0 bases respectively, with 13 bases between them. The V gene's germline CDR1 is SEHNR and CDR2 FQNEAQ (reference sequence).

The chain links TRBV4-1 to TRBJ2-3, with D possibly called TRBD1 or TRBD2 (5 bases each). V was cut by 6 bases and J by 2 bases, with 18 bases left in between. CDR3 length equals 16 residues. CDR1 is MGHRA, CDR2 YSYEKL, per germline. CDR3 in DNA: TGCGCCAGCAGACCGACGGGACGAAGTAACACAGATACGCAGTATTTT. It is translated as CASRPTGRSNTDTQYF.

The chain links TRBV12-3 or TRBV12-4 to TRBJ2-1; TRBD2 agrees at 10 bases. V was pared by 2 bases and J by 9 bases, with 7 bases of the junction left unmatched. There are 15 residues in the CDR3. The CDR3 sequence is CASSLSGRARGEQFF. The CDR3 DNA reads TGTGCCAGCAGTTTAAGCGGGAGGGCCCGCGGTGAGCAGTTCTTC.

Only a few counts were recorded for this clonotype. This rearrangement joins TRBV20-1 to TRBJ2-2; D call uncertain. V lost 5 bases, J lost 4 bases, and 14 bases lay in between. Per the germline V gene, CDR1 is DFQATT and CDR2 is SNEGSKA (reference sequence). The CDR3 length is 14 residues. The CDR3 nucleotides are TGCAGTGCTCTCCTCTCTGCTACCACCGGGGAGCTGTTTTTT. This sequence encodes CSALLSATTGELFF.

This clonotype was detected only a few times. J is TRBJ2-7 and V is TRBV12-3 or TRBV12-4; D is possibly TRBD1 (6 bases). Between the trimmed V and J ends, which lost 5 bases and 3 bases, there was a span of 20 bases. The CDR3 contains 16 residues. CDR3 region: CASSGRDTALGYEQYF. The CDR3 nucleotides are TGTGCCAGCAGTGGCCGGGACACCGCTCTTGGCTACGAGCAGTACTTC.

The V gene is TRBV7-9, the J gene TRBJ2-5, with 10 bases that match TRBD1. Looked up from germline, CDR1 is SEHNR and CDR2 is FQNEAQ (reference sequence). CDR3 length: 14 residues. V trimming: 8 bases; J trimming: 5 bases; junction bases outside the gene matches: 8. The CDR3 DNA follows: TGTGCCAGCCCCTCGGGACAGGGGCTGGAGACCCAGTACTTC. Its protein is CASPSGQGLETQYF.

This clonotype appeared many times. This sequence joins TRBV7-8 and TRBJ1-6, with 8 bases fitting TRBD1. The length of the CDR3 is 15 residues. The V gene's germline CDR1 is SGHVS and CDR2 FQNEAQ. Germline trimming cut 1 base from V and 10 bases from J; bases unmatched to any gene: 6. CDR3 sequence reads: CASSLDGQGGSPLHF. The DNA for the CDR3 is TGTGCCAGCAGCTTAGATGGACAGGGTGGATCACCCCTCCACTTT.

The chain combines TRBV20-1 with TRBJ2-3, with D possibly matching TRBD2 (6 bases). CDR1 and CDR2 from the germline V gene are DFQATT and SNEGSKA (reference sequence). Deletions cut 4 bases from V and 0 bases from J, with 20 bases between. The CDR3 extends over 17 amino acids. The CDR3 region is CSAIRGAQHSSTDTQYF. CDR3 in DNA: TGCAGTGCTATCCGCGGGGCCCAACACTCTAGCACAGATACGCAGTATTTT.

The chain carries TRBV19 and TRBJ2-1, with 9 bases matching TRBD1. V shed 6 bases, J shed 7 bases, and the junction held 10 bases outside the gene matches. There are 15 residues in the CDR3. CDR1 LNHDA and CDR2 SQIVND come from the germline V gene (reference sequence). The CDR3 nucleotides are TGTGCCAGTAGACTGACAGGGGGGCGCCTTAATGAGCAGTTCTTC. Translated, it gives CASRLTGGRLNEQFF.

This clonotype was counted only a few times. This rearrangement joins TRBV7-2 to TRBJ1-3, with a tentative D call TRBD1 (6 bases). The germline V and J ends were trimmed by 8 bases and 0 bases, with 20 bases remaining between them. The CDR3 consists of 17 residues. Germline CDR1 SGHTA, CDR2 FQGNSA. CDR3 amino acids: CASARRDTSYSGNTIYF. CDR3 in DNA: TGTGCCAGCGCGCGCCGGGACACTAGCTACTCTGGAAACACCATATATTTT.

The V and J genes are TRBV6-2 or TRBV6-3 and TRBJ2-2; tentative D call: TRBD2 (5 bases). The V gene's germline CDR1 is MNHEY and CDR2 SVGEGT. The CDR3 extends over 13 amino acids. V lost 8 bases, J lost 6 bases, and 13 bases lay in between. The CDR3 here is CASSTWESGELFF. CDR3 in DNA: TGTGCCAGCTCGACGTGGGAGTCCGGGGAGCTGTTTTTT.

This rearrangement joins TRBV10-3 to TRBJ2-3, with 7 bases identical to TRBD2. Germline loops: CDR1 ENHRY, CDR2 SYGVKD. Trimming cost V 10 bases and J 0 bases; bases outside gene matches: 10. This CDR3 has 15 amino acids. The CDR3 DNA reads TGTGCCAGCCGAGCGGGGAGGACTAGCACAGATACGCAGTATTTT. Translation: CASRAGRTSTDTQYF.

This clonotype was counted ten times or more. V gene TRBV7-8 combines with J gene TRBJ1-1, with 8 bases matching TRBD1. This CDR3 has 13 residues. Germline trimming cut 5 bases from V and 5 bases from J; bases unmatched to any gene: 4. Looked up from germline, CDR1 is SGHVS and CDR2 is FQNEAQ. CDR3 coding DNA: TGTGCCAGCAGCAACACAGGGGGAACTGAAGCTTTCTTT. It specifies CASSNTGGTEAFF. The variable domain in full, completed from reference TRBV7-8 and TRBJ1-1, reads GAGVSQSPRYKVAKRGQDVALRCDPISGHVSLFWYQQALGQGPEFLTYFQNEAQLDKSGLPSDRFFAERPEGSVSTLKIQRTQQEDSAVYLCASSNTGGTEAFFGQGTRLTVV.

The chain carries TRBV4-1 and TRBJ2-2; a weak D match, TRBD2 (5 bases). The CDR3 is made up of 15 amino acids. Per the germline V gene, CDR1 is MGHRA and CDR2 is YSYEKL. V was clipped by 4 bases and J by 4 bases, with 13 bases between them. CDR3 loop: CASSPTLAGTGELFF. As DNA, the CDR3 is TGCGCCAGCAGCCCGACTCTTGCGGGCACCGGGGAGCTGTTTTTT.

A note on this clonotype: Given a much more abundant clone one base away, this may be a read error. This rearrangement joins TRBV7-6 to TRBJ1-5; a weak D match, TRBD1 (5 bases). Germline values: CDR1 SGHVS, CDR2 FNYEAQ. CDR3 size: 16 residues. CDR3 DNA: TGTGCCAGCAGCTTAGCGAGGGGACCGAAGGAGGAGCCCCATCATTTT. It specifies CASSLARGPKEEPHHF.

In this sample, this clonotype turned up once. This CDR3 is CSARDQTYEQYF. DNA for the CDR3: TGCAGTGCTAGAGATCAGACCTACGAGCAGTACTTC. This sequence joins TRBV20-1 and TRBJ2-7; D is uncertain. Germline values: CDR1 DFQATT, CDR2 SNEGSKA (reference sequence). The CDR3 contains 12 residues. The V gene lost 0 bases and the J gene lost 2 bases, with 5 bases spanning the gap.

This chain joins TRBV4-2 and TRBJ2-7; D is unclear. With 0 bases removed from V and 2 bases from J, the gap between germline ends came to 8 bases. There are 14 residues in the CDR3. Germline assignment: CDR1 LGHNA and CDR2 YNFKEQ. This CDR3 is CASSQEVRTYEQYF. CDR3 bases: TGTGCCAGCAGCCAAGAGGTGAGGACCTACGAGCAGTACTTC.

This clonotype was detected ten times or more. The gene calls are TRBV7-2 and TRBJ2-5, with TRBD2 matching over 7 bases. This CDR3 comprises 17 residues. Germline V gene lookup returns CDR1 SGHTA and CDR2 FQGNSA. Unmatched junction bases numbered 18, after V lost 6 bases and J lost 5 bases. CDR3 nucleotide sequence: TGTGCCAGCAGGCGCGGGGGAAGTATTTTCGCCGTTGAGACCCAGTACTTC. This translates into CASRRGGSIFAVETQYF.

This CDR3 reads CASSFHRVADTQYF. CDR3 DNA: TGTGCCAGCAGTTTCCACAGGGTGGCAGATACGCAGTATTTT. The rearrangement links TRBV27 to TRBJ2-3, with a possible D match to TRBD1 (6 bases). This CDR3 comprises 14 residues. From germline, CDR1 is MNHEY and CDR2 SMNVEV (reference sequence). V gave up 3 bases and J gave up 4 bases, with 11 bases separating them.

The chain recombines TRBV2 with TRBJ1-1, with D unresolved. There are 14 residues in the CDR3. CDR1 SNHLY and CDR2 FYNNEI come from the germline V gene. Trimming took off 5 bases at V and 1 base at J, with 11 bases between the two ends. CDR3 DNA: TGTGCCAGCAGTCACTATGAAGGGAACACTGAAGCTTTCTTT. Amino acid sequence: CASSHYEGNTEAFF.

This clonotype was seen a handful of times. This chain connects TRBV6-1 to TRBJ2-7; weak D call: TRBD2 (6 bases). The V end lost 6 bases, the J end lost 4 bases, and 16 bases lay between the germline ends. CDR1 is MNHNS and CDR2 is SASEGT in the germline V gene. This CDR3 contains 14 residues. Here the CDR3 reads CASSDLGAGYEQYF. Written as DNA, the CDR3 is TGTGCCAGCAGCGATCTAGGGGCGGGGTACGAGCAGTACTTC.

The sample holds a few counts of this clonotype. This rearrangement joins TRBV7-8 to TRBJ2-5; no clear D gene. Per the germline V gene, CDR1 is SGHVS and CDR2 is FQNEAQ. This CDR3 spans 12 amino acids. V was cut by 5 bases and J by 5 bases, with 9 bases left in between. The CDR3, as DNA: TGTGCCAGCAGCCGCAACCGGGAGACCCAGTACTTC. Its translation: CASSRNRETQYF.

V gene TRBV5-6 combines with J gene TRBJ1-1, with 7 bases matching TRBD1. CDR1 and CDR2 (germline): SGHDT, YYEEEE. V shed 0 bases, J shed 1 base, and the junction held 3 bases outside the gene matches. The CDR3 extends over 15 amino acids. CDR3 amino acids: CASSLGDRPNTEAFF. CDR3 DNA: TGTGCCAGCAGCTTGGGGGACAGACCGAACACTGAAGCTTTCTTT.

This clonotype was counted at least ten times. V and J are TRBV7-8 and TRBJ1-3, with a possible D match to TRBD1 (5 bases). This CDR3 is built from 16 residues. Germline CDR1 and CDR2: SGHVS and FQNEAQ. Trimming shortened V by 4 bases and J by 0 bases, and 13 bases separated the two germline ends. In DNA, the CDR3 is TGTGCCAGCAGCTCTGGCGGGGCTTACTCTGGAAACACCATATATTTT. This sequence encodes CASSSGGAYSGNTIYF.

The chain is built from TRBV19 and TRBJ1-1, with D maybe TRBD1 (6 bases). Looked up from germline, CDR1 is LNHDA and CDR2 is SQIVND (reference sequence). Trimming took off 5 bases at V and 8 bases at J, with 15 bases between the two ends. The CDR3 length is 13 residues. CDR3 bases: TGTGCCAGTAGTCACGGGGGCCTCATCGAAGCTTTCTTT. Its translation: CASSHGGLIEAFF.

This clonotype was counted only a few times. The chain employs TRBV6-2 or TRBV6-3 and TRBJ1-5; D is uncertain. V was pared by 4 bases and J by 7 bases, with 17 bases between. Per germline, CDR1 MNHEY and CDR2 SVGEGT. The CDR3 is 15 amino acids. CDR3 residues: CASSSATQSMQPQHF. The DNA for the CDR3 is TGTGCCAGCAGTTCTGCCACCCAAAGCATGCAGCCCCAGCATTTT.

This chain links TRBV2 with TRBJ1-3; a possible D gene is TRBD1 (5 bases). V was trimmed by 5 bases and J by 0 bases, leaving 14 bases between them. This CDR3 spans 16 amino acids. CDR1 is SNHLY, CDR2 FYNNEI, per germline. As DNA, the CDR3 is TGTGCCAGCAGTCCAGACAGCCTAACCTCTGGAAACACCATATATTTT. It yields the protein CASSPDSLTSGNTIYF.

This clonotype occurred once. The chain has TRBV6-1 and TRBJ2-7; D call uncertain. The CDR3 sequence is 10 residues long. V was pared by 8 bases and J by 4 bases, with 6 bases between. CDR1 is MNHNS, CDR2 SASEGT, per germline. The CDR3 DNA follows: TGTGCCAGCGGGATATACGAGCAGTACTTC. Protein product: CASGIYEQYF.

The J gene is TRBJ1-1, the V gene TRBV5-1; TRBD1 matches at 7 bases. The V gene's germline CDR1 is SGHRS and CDR2 YFSETQ. This CDR3 region has 14 residues. Trimming cost V 4 bases and J 9 bases; bases outside gene matches: 12. The CDR3 loop is CASSDHDQGGQAFF. In DNA form, the CDR3 reads TGCGCCAGCAGCGACCACGACCAGGGGGGGCAAGCTTTCTTT.

The chain carries TRBV28 and TRBJ1-5; D may be TRBD1 (5 bases). The CDR3 length is 16 residues. Germline V gene data show CDR1 as MDHEN and CDR2 as SYDVKM. V lost 5 bases and J 0 bases, leaving 14 bases between the germline ends. Here the CDR3 DNA reads TGTGCCAGCAGTCGAGACAGCATCTATAGCAATCAGCCCCAGCATTTT. This sequence encodes CASSRDSIYSNQPQHF.